The clone carrying this T cell receptor (beta chain) was found many times. No antigen is known for it. The entry originates in a study of CD8 T cells in ankylosing spondylitis. Whole-study findings and limits: Past research had described some motif variants in reactive arthritis synovial fluid and blood. Seemingly characteristic of ankylosing spondylitis blood was a TCR beta motif consisting of under 10 highly homologous variants. Reported data indicate significant enrichment of disease-linked clones within matched ankylosing spondylitis synovial fluid. Clones linked to the disease showed a CD8+ phenotype. They occurred at relatively low frequencies in peripheral blood.

TCRdb re-derived calls from the 5' RACE reads in MiXCR, one entry per CDR3 protein. The sample lists 130,000 or so distinct CDR3 sequences, over 10% occurring once. The sequence was collected from a female donor with ankylosing spondylitis or in good health (not recorded which). The sequencing input was blood, either unsorted or a sorted T cell fraction (not recorded which).

The CDR3 nucleotides read TGTGCCAGCAGCGCGGACAGGGATACGCAGTATTTT. Encoded protein: CASSADRDTQYF. The rearrangement joins TRBV9 to TRBJ2-3, with 7 bases identical to TRBD1. V was pared by 3 bases and J by 6 bases, with 1 base of the junction left unmatched. CDR1 is SGDLS and CDR2 is YYNGEE in the germline V gene. The CDR3 has 12 residues.